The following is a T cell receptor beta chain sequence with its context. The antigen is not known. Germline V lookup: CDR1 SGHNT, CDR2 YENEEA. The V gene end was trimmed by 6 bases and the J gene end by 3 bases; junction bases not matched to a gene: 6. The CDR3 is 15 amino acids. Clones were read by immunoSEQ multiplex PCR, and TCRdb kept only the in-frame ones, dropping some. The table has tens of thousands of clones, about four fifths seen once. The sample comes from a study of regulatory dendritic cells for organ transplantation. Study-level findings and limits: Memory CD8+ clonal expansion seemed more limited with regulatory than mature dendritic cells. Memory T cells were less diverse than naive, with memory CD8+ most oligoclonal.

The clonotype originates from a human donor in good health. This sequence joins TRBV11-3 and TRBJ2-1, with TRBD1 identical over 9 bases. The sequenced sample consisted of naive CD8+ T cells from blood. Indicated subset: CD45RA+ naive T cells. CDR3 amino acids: CASRSRGQGYNEQFF. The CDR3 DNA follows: TGTGCCAGCAGATCCAGGGGACAGGGCTACAATGAGCAGTTCTTC. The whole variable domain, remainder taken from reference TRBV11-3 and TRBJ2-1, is EAGVVQSPRYKIIEKKQPVAFWCNPISGHNTLYWYLQNLGQGPELLIRYENEEAVDDSQLPKDRFSAERLKGVDSTLKIQPAELGDSAVYLCASRSRGQGYNEQFFGPGTRLTVL.